This TCR beta chain came from a study of cytomegalovirus exposure and HLA in healthy donors. Study-level information: The 110 or so validation repertoires used a platform that matched the one used for the roughly 650 first-cohort repertoires, as a later analysis reported. General observations from the study: Diagnosis of cytomegalovirus status made by the classifier reportedly showed high specificity and sensitivity. The study recorded around 160 TCR beta chains that were cytomegalovirus-associated.

Measured with immunoSEQ multiplex PCR; TCRdb has only the in-frame clones, and not every one. The data show 100,000 to 150,000 clones, approximately 89% seen once. Donors came from a validation cohort of over a hundred subjects, distinct from the first 666-subject cohort. Germline V CDR1 and CDR2: SGHAT, FQNNGV. CDR3 length equals 16 residues. V shed 1 base and J 2 bases; nucleotides not matched to a gene: 3. As for this clone: No antigen is known for it.

Sequenced input: PBMCs. The source of this sequence is a woman aged 18-29 years in good health and CMV-seronegative. The V and J genes are TRBV11-2 and TRBJ2-5, with 11 bases matching TRBD2. In DNA, the CDR3 is TGTGCCAGCAGCTTAGTAGGGACTAGCGGACAAGAGACCCAGTACTTC. Translating it yields CASSLVGTSGQETQYF.